This T cell receptor beta chain was recovered during a study of neoadjuvant anti-PD-1 for oral cavity cancer. The study's findings and limits: PBMC Gini-index clonality exceeded responders' in non-responders post-nivolumab. Treg/Th17 ratio rose with pretreatment blood and fell with post-treatment tumor TCRbeta clonality.

Using immunoSEQ multiplex PCR, the repertoire was profiled, and TCRdb retains in-frame clones only, with some absent. The sample contains 72,000 or so clones, around 88% of which appear only once. On this clone: Its antigen is still unknown.

The CDR3 covers 14 residues. CDR1 GTSNPN and CDR2 SVGIG come from the germline V gene (reference sequence). V dropped 6 bases and J dropped 6; count of bases not matched to a gene: 13. The J gene is TRBJ1-2, the V gene TRBV30; 7 positions match TRBD1. The TCR comes from a person between 40 and 85 years old with oral cavity squamous cell carcinoma. The sequenced sample was PBMCs, obtained before nivolumab (anti-PD-1) treatment. CDR3 in amino acids: CACRRGRGPHGYTF. DNA for the CDR3: TGTGCCTGCCGACGGGGTAGGGGGCCTCATGGCTACACCTTC. The complete variable domain, with remaining parts taken from reference TRBV30 and TRBJ1-2, reads SQTIHQWPATLVQPVGSPLSLECTVEGTSNPNLYWYRQAAGRGLQLLFYSVGIGQISSEVPQNLSASRPQDRQFILSSKKLLLSDSGFYLCACRRGRGPHGYTFGSGTRLTVV.